This record concerns one TCR beta chain sequence. What antigen it recognizes has not been identified. No qualities accompany the bases; no much larger clone lies one base away. This sample is drawn from a study of blood T cell repertoires in COVID-19 (dated by TCRdb to 2020 to 2021). Context from the whole study: Samples covering the acute and convalescent phases of COVID-19 were provided by collaborators in the United States, Italy and Spain. The prospective study material was composed of cDNA or gDNA derived from T cells, B-cell-depleted T cells, or PBMCs. The repertoires were made available in a free public database intended to serve as a resource for research on the immune response to SARS-CoV-2. Sample metadata almost always included a de-identified subject ID, COVID-19 status, age in years and sex. The dataset comprised deeply sampled blood TCRbeta repertoires from subjects exposed to, actively infected with, or recovered from COVID-19. Samples came from the ongoing ImmuneRACE study (first 160 participants) plus 1,254 subjects from 6 global collaborators. HLA class I and class II types, where available, came from metadata supplied by the sample provider rather than from assay-based typing. General findings and caveats noted by the study authors: The quantity of clinical and demographic metadata differed by source and by participant and was supplied without curation.

TCRbeta CDR3 regions were amplified from genomic DNA using the immunoSEQ Assay, a bias-controlled multiplex PCR. In the source study's methods: Within the assay, amplification of reference gene primers was used to estimate how many nucleated cells each sample contained. To quantify the absolute abundance of each unique TCRbeta CDR3 rearrangement, sequence reads were collapsed and filtered. For each sample, productive Simpson clonality was calculated as the square root of Simpson's diversity index across productive rearrangements. TCRdb obtained this table from immuneACCESS and retained in-frame rearrangements with V and J assigned. These tables miss some clones; where compared with another copy, unresolved V genes account for less than half of the shortfall, and the remainder is unexplained. That table is the source of V, J and clone size, and D and trimming were worked out from the DNA. Present in this sample are 30,000 to 35,000 clones, 65% to 85% of which were seen just once. Clones ranked in the top ten supply around 3.2% of the sample.

Trimming leaves V shorter by 5 bases and J shorter by 8 bases, with the junction holding 13 bases beyond the gene matches. From the germline V gene, CDR1 is SGDLS and CDR2 is YYNGEE. There are 15 amino acids in the CDR3, from cysteine to phenylalanine inclusive. CDR3 DNA is the only sequence kept; it has 45 bases, read in frame from the first base. One collaborating source in Seattle enrolled patients while the patients were actively infected and followed the patients over time throughout the course of disease. Collaborating institutions collected whole blood in K2EDTA tubes following their own protocols. For TCRbeta analysis, collaborator samples were shipped as frozen whole blood, as isolated PBMCs, or as DNA extracted from either sample type.

This chain joins TRBV9 to TRBJ2-7, with TRBD2 identical over 10 junction bases. What was sequenced was peripheral blood. The TCR sequence derives from a man in his sixties or seventies with COVID-19, enrolled during active disease. The sequenced DNA is TGTGCCAGCAGTACGAGCAGCGGGAGGGCACCAAAGCAGTACTTC. This yields the protein CASSTSSGRAPKQYF.